Sequencing of this T cell receptor (beta chain) was carried out in a study of control samples from healthy donors and cancer patients. CDR3 size: 14 residues. CDR1 SGHTA and CDR2 FQGNSA come from the germline V gene. Trimming removed 5 bases from V and 10 bases from J; junction bases left unmatched: 4. Generated by immunoSEQ multiplex PCR, the TCRdb table keeps only in-frame clones and is missing some. The sample has approximately 87,000 clones, 75% to 95% seen once. The chain recombines TRBV7-2 with TRBJ1-6; 11 bases map to TRBD1. The sample comprised blood. The source of this sequence is a man aged 45-65 years in good health. CDR3 sequence (DNA): TGTGCCAGCAGCCCGGGGACAGGGGGATCACCCCTCCACTTT. As protein: CASSPGTGGSPLHF. Based on the CDR3 plus reference TRBV7-2 and TRBJ1-6, the full variable domain is GAGVSQSPSNKVTEKGKDVELRCDPISGHTALYWYRQSLGQGLEFLIYFQGNSAPDKSGLPSDRFSAERTGGSVSTLTIQRTQQEDSAVYLCASSPGTGGSPLHFGNGTRLTVT.